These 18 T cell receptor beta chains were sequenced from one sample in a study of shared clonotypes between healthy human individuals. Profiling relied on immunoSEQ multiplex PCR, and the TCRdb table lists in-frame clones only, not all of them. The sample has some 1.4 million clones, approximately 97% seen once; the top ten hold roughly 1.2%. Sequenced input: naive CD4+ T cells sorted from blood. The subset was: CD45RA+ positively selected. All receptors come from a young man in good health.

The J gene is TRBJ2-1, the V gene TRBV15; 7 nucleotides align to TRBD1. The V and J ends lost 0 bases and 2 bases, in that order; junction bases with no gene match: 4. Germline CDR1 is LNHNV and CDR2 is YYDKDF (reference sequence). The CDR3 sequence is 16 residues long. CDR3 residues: CATSRDLTGAYNEQFF. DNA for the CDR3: TGTGCCACCAGCAGAGATTTAACAGGGGCCTACAATGAGCAGTTCTTC.

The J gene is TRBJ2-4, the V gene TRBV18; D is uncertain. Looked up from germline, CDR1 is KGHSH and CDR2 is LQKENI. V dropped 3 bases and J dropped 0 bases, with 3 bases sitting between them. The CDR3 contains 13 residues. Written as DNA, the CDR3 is TGTGCCAGCTCACCCGAAGCCAAAAACATTCAGTACTTC. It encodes CASSPEAKNIQYF.

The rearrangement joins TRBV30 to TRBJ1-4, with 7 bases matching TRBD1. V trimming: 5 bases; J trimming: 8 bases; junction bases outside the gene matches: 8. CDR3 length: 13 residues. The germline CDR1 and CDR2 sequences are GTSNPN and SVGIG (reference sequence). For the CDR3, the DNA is TGTGCCTGGGCAGGGGGATGGGGGGAAAAACTGTTTTTT. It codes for CAWAGGWGEKLFF.

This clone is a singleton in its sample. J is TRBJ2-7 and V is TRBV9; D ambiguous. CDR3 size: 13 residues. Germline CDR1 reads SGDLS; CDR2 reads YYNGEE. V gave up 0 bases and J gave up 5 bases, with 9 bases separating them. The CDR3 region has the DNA TGTGCCAGCAGCGTAGGTCCACGAGACGAGCAGTACTTC. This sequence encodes CASSVGPRDEQYF.

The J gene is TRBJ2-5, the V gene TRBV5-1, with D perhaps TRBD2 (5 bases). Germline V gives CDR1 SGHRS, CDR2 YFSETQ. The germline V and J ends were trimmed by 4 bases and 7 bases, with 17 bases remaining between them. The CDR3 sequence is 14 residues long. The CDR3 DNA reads TGCGCCAGCAGCACCGGAGTCGTCGAGGGGACCCAGTACTTC. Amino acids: CASSTGVVEGTQYF.

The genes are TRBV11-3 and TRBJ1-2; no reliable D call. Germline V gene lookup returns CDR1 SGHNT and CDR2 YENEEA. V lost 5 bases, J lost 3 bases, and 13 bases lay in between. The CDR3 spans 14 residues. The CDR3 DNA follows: TGTGCCAGCAGCCGGGTGGCAGGAGACTATGGCTACACCTTC. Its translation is CASSRVAGDYGYTF.

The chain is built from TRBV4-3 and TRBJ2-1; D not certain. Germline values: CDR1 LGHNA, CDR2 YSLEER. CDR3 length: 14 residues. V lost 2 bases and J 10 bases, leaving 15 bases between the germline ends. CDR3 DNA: TGCGCCAGCAGCCAACTTCGACTGTCTGGGGAGCAGTTCTTC. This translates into CASSQLRLSGEQFF.

The CDR3 is CASSGSQGASGSYNEQFF. Here the CDR3 DNA reads TGTGCCAGCAGTGGAAGCCAGGGTGCTAGCGGATCCTACAATGAGCAGTTCTTC. The chain uses TRBV6-1 and TRBJ2-1, with 7 bases matching TRBD2. V shed 4 bases and J 1 base; nucleotides not matched to a gene: 13. Germline V CDR1 and CDR2: MNHNS, SASEGT. This CDR3 contains 18 residues.

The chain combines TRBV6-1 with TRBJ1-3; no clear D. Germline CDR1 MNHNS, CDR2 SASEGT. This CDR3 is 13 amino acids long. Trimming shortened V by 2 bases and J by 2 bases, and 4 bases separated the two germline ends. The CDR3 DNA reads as TGTGCCAGCAGTGAATCGGCTGGAAACACCATATATTTT. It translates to CASSESAGNTIYF.

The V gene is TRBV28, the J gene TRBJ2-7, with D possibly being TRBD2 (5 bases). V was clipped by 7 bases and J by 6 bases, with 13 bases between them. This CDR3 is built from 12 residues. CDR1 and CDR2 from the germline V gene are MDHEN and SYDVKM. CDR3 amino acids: CASTASKGEQYF. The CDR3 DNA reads TGTGCCAGCACCGCTAGCAAGGGCGAGCAGTACTTC.

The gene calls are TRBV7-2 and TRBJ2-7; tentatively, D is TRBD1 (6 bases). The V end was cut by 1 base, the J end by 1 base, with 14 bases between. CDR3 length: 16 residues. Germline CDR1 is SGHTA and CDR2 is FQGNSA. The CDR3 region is CASSLGLGTKSYEQYF. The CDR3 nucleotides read TGTGCCAGCAGCTTAGGCCTCGGGACAAAGTCCTACGAGCAGTACTTC.

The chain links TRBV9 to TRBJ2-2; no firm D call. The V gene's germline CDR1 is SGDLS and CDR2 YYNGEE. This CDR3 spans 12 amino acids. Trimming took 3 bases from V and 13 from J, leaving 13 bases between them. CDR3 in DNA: TGTGCCAGCAGCGGAAACCTTGGGTGGCTGTTTTTT. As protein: CASSGNLGWLFF.

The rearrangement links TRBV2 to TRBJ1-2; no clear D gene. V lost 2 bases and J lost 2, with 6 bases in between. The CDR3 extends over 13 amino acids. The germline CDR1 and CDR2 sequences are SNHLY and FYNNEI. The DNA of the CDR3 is TGTGCCAGCAGTGAAACAATGAACTATGGCTACACCTTC. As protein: CASSETMNYGYTF.

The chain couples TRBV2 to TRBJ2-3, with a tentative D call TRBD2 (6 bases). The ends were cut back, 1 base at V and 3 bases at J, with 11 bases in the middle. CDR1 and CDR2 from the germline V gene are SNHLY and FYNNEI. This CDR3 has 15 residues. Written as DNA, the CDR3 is TGTGCCAGCAGTGAAGTCGGGGGAGCGACAGATACGCAGTATTTT. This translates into CASSEVGGATDTQYF.

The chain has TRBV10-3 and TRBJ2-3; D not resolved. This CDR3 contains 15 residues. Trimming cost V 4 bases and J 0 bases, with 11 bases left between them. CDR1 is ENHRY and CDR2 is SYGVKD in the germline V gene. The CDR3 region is CAISGPSPSTDTQYF. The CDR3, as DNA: TGTGCCATCAGTGGCCCGTCTCCTAGCACAGATACGCAGTATTTT.

In DNA, the CDR3 is TGTGCCAGTAGTTACGTGCGGGGAAGCACAGATACGCAGTATTTT. Translation: CASSYVRGSTDTQYF. This sequence joins TRBV19 and TRBJ2-3, with D maybe TRBD2 (6 bases). Germline V gene data show CDR1 as LNHDA and CDR2 as SQIVND (reference sequence). Trimming took off 5 bases at V and 0 bases at J, with 12 bases between the two ends. The CDR3 has 15 residues.

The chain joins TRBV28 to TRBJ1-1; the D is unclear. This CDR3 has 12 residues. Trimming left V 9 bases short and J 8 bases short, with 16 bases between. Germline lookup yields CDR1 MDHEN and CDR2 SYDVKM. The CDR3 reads CASGEQTTEAFF. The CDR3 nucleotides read TGTGCCAGTGGGGAACAGACAACAGAAGCTTTCTTT.

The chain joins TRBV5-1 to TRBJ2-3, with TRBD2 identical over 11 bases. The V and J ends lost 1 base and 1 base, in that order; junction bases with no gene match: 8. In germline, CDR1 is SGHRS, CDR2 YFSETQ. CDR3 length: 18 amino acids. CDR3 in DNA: TGCGCCAGCAGCTTGCCCCCACTAGCGGGAGATGGCACAGATACGCAGTATTTT. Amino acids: CASSLPPLAGDGTDTQYF.